This T cell receptor beta chain was obtained from a study of a mutant IDH1 vaccine in newly diagnosed glioma. Study summary: Across weeks 1, 3, 5, 7, 11, 15, 19 and 23, patients received a vaccination each time, eight in all. Investigators started vaccination 4-6 weeks after radiotherapy alone, or with temozolomide cycles. Mean patient age was about 44 years; about 62% were male and around 40% female. Most patients had received both radiotherapy and temozolomide, the prior options being radiotherapy, temozolomide, or both.

Time point: week 11, during vaccination. Each dose of the vaccine consisted of 300 ug of mutant IDH1 20-mer peptide, with topical imiquimod. Note on this clone: Antigen: not known.

The repertoire was sequenced with immunoSEQ multiplex PCR; TCRdb's copy has only in-frame clones and lacks some. Here the sample spans about 130,000 clones, over 75% being singletons. Trimming shortened V by 6 bases and J by 5 bases, and 15 bases separated the two germline ends. In germline, CDR1 is SGHRS, CDR2 YFSETQ. The length of the CDR3 is 14 residues. The sequence was collected from a middle-aged man with glioma. Source: PBMCs, taken from a glioma patient whose treatment included an IDH1 peptide vaccine. The V call is TRBV5-1, the J call TRBJ2-1; TRBD1 might be the D (5 bases). CDR3 sequence reads: CASKGRALNNEQFF. In nucleotides, the CDR3 is TGCGCCAGCAAGGGCAGGGCACTTAACAATGAGCAGTTCTTC.